The T cell receptor beta chain under discussion was sequenced for a study of control samples from healthy donors and cancer patients. Germline V gives CDR1 KGHSH, CDR2 LQKENI. With V trimmed by 3 bases and J by 0 bases, 8 bases remained unmatched. This CDR3 comprises 18 residues. Measured with immunoSEQ multiplex PCR; TCRdb has only the in-frame clones, and not every one. The repertoire holds around 68,000 clones, with over 65% as singletons. The sequence was collected from a man in his fifties or sixties in good health. Specimen: blood. The rearrangement links TRBV18 to TRBJ2-2; 9 bases match TRBD2. CDR3 in amino acids: CASSPQTGTSSNTGELFF. The DNA for the CDR3 is TGTGCCAGCTCACCCCAAACCGGGACTAGCTCGAACACCGGGGAGCTGTTTTTT. Using reference TRBV18 and TRBJ2-2 for the parts outside the CDR3, the full variable domain is NAGVMQNPRHLVRRRGQEARLRCSPMKGHSHVYWYRQLPEEGLKFMVYLQKENIIDESGMPKERFSAEFPKEGPSILRIQQVVRGDSAAYFCASSPQTGTSSNTGELFFGEGSRLTVL.